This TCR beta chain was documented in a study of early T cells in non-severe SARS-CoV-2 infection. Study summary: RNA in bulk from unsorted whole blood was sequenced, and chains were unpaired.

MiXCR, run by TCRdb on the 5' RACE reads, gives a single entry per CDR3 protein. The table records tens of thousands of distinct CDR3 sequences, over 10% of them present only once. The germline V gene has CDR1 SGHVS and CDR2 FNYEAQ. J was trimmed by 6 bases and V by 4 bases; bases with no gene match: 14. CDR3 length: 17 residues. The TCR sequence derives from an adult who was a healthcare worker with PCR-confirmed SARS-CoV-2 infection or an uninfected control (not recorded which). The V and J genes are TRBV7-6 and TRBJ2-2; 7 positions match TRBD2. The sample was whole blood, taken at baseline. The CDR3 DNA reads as TGTGCCAGCAGCTCCCATTTGGCGGGGGAGAAGGCCGGGGAGCTGTTTTTT. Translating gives CASSSHLAGEKAGELFF. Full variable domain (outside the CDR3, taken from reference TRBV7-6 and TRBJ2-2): GAGVSQSPRYKVTKRGQDVALRCDPISGHVSLYWYRQALGQGPEFLTYFNYEAQQDKSGLPNDRFSAERPEGSISTLTIQRTEQRDSAMYRCASSSHLAGEKAGELFFGEGSRLTVL.